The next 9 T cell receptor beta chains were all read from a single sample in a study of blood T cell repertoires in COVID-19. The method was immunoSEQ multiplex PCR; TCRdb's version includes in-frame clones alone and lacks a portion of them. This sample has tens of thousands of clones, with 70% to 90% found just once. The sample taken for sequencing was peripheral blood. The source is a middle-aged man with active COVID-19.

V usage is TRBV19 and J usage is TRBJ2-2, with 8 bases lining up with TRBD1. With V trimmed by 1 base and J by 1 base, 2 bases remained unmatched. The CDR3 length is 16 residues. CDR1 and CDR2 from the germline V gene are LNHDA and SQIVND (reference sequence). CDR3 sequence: CASSIAGTGNTGELFF. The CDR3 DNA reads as TGTGCCAGTAGTATAGCGGGGACAGGGAACACCGGGGAGCTGTTTTTT.

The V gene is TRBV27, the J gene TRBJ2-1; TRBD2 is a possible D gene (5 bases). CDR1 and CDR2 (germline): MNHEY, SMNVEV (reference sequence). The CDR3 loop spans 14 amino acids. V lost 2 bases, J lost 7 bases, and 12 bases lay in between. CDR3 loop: CASSLLGGRNEQFF. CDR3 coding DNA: TGTGCCAGCAGTTTACTAGGCGGGCGGAATGAGCAGTTCTTC.

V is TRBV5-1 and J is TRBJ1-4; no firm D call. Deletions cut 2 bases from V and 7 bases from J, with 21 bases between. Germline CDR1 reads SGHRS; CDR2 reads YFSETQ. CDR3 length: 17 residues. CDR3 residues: CASSLAFPSSAGEKLFF. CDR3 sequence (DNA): TGCGCCAGCAGCTTAGCTTTTCCGAGTTCCGCCGGTGAAAAACTGTTTTTT.

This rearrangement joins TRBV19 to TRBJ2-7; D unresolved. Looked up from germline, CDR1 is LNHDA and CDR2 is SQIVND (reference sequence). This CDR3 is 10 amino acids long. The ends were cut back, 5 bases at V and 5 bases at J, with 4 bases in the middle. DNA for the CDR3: TGTGCCAGTAGTTTCAACGAGCAGTACTTC. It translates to CASSFNEQYF.

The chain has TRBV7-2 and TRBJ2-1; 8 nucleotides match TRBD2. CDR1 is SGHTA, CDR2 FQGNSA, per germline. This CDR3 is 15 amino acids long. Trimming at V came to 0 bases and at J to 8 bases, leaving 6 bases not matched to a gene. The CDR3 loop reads CASSLASSGLYEQFF. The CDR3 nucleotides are TGTGCCAGCAGCTTAGCGTCTAGCGGGCTCTATGAGCAGTTCTTC. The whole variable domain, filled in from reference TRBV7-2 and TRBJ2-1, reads GAGVSQSPSNKVTEKGKDVELRCDPISGHTALYWYRQSLGQGLEFLIYFQGNSAPDKSGLPSDRFSAERTGGSVSTLTIQRTQQEDSAVYLCASSLASSGLYEQFFGPGTRLTVL.

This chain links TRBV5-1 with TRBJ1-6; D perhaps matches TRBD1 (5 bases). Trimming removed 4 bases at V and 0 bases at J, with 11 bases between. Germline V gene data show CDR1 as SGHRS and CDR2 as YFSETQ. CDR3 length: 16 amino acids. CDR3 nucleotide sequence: TGCGCCAGCAGCAAGACAGCTAGCTCCTATAATTCACCCCTCCACTTT. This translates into CASSKTASSYNSPLHF.

The DNA of the CDR3 is TGTGCCAGCAGCCTCGGACCAGGGGTTTACAATGAGCAGTTCTTC. Protein sequence: CASSLGPGVYNEQFF. The chain joins TRBV7-3 to TRBJ2-1; weak D call: TRBD1 (6 bases). V was pared by 5 bases and J by 4 bases, with 15 bases between. The CDR3 runs to 15 residues. Germline CDR1 SGHTA, CDR2 FQGTGA.

CDR3 DNA sequence: TGTGCCAGCAGCGGCCGCGGGACTGGAATCTCTGGGGCCAACGTCCTGACTTTC. Its translation: CASSGRGTGISGANVLTF. This rearrangement joins TRBV7-2 to TRBJ2-6; TRBD2 is a possible D gene (6 bases). The V gene lost 5 bases and the J gene lost 0 bases, with 17 bases spanning the gap. The CDR3 is 18 amino acids. Germline V gives CDR1 SGHTA, CDR2 FQGNSA. Variable domain in full (rest from reference TRBV7-2 and TRBJ2-6): GAGVSQSPSNKVTEKGKDVELRCDPISGHTALYWYRQSLGQGLEFLIYFQGNSAPDKSGLPSDRFSAERTGGSVSTLTIQRTQQEDSAVYLCASSGRGTGISGANVLTFGAGSRLTVL.

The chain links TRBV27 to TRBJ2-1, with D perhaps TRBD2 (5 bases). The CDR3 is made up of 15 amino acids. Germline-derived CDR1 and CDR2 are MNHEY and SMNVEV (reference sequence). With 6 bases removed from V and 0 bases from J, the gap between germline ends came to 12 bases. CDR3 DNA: TGTGCCAGCAGACTAGATACGGGCTCCTACAATGAGCAGTTCTTC. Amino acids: CASRLDTGSYNEQFF.